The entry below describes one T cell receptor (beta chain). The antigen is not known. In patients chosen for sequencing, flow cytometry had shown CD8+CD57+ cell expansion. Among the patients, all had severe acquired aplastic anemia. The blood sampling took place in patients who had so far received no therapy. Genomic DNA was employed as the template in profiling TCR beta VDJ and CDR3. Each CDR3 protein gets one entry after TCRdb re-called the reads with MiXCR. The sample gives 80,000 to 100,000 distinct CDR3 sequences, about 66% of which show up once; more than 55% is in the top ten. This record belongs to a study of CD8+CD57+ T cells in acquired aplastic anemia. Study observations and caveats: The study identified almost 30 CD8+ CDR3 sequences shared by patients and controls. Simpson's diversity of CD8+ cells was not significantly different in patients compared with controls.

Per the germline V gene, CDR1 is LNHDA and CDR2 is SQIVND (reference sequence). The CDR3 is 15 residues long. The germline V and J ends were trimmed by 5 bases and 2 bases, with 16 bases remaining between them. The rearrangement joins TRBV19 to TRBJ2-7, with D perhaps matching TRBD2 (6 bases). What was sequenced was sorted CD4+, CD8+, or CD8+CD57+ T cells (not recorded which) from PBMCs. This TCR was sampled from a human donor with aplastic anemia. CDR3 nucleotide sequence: TGTGCCAGTAGTGACTTAGCGGCTGGGACCTACGAGCAGTACTTC. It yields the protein CASSDLAAGTYEQYF.